What follows are 23 T cell receptor beta chains derived from one specimen sequenced in a study of blood T cells in healthy people across ages. Then a second PCR, running roughly 6 to 11 cycles, was carried out with a sample-barcoded 5' primer and a J-beta primer mix. One entry per CDR3 protein results from TCRdb running MiXCR on the 5' RACE reads. The sample lists 2 million or so distinct CDR3 sequences; about 50% were seen once. Sequencing was performed on blood. The origin of the receptors is a woman in her 40s in good health.

This chain connects TRBV13 to TRBJ1-2; 10 bases agree with TRBD1. The V gene end was trimmed by 7 bases and the J gene end by 7 bases; junction bases not matched to a gene: 9. The germline V gene has CDR1 PRHDT and CDR2 FYEKMQ (reference sequence). This CDR3 is built from 14 residues. The CDR3 loop is CASNRQGAHCGYTF. In DNA, the CDR3 is TGTGCCAGCAACAGACAGGGGGCGCACTGTGGCTACACCTTC.

With regard to this clonotype: At one boundary the junction diverges from the germline segment, which might be a read error. The chain has TRBV28 and TRBJ2-7; TRBD1 matches 7 bases. Germline V CDR1 and CDR2: MDHEN, SYDVKM. The CDR3 extends over 14 amino acids. The CDR3 sequence: CASSLPTGAYGQYF. CDR3 DNA sequence: TGTGCCAGCAGTTTGCCTACAGGGGCCTACGGGCAGTACTTC.

The V gene is TRBV7-2, the J gene TRBJ2-3; D not certain. The CDR3 totals 13 residues. Trimming took 7 bases from V and 3 from J, leaving 11 bases between them. Germline V CDR1 and CDR2: SGHTA, FQGNSA. In DNA form, the CDR3 reads TGTGCCAGCACCCCCTATACAACAGATACGCAGTATTTT. Protein: CASTPYTTDTQYF.

This chain uses TRBV25-1 with TRBJ2-1, with TRBD2 matching 8 bases. Germline-derived CDR1 and CDR2 are MGHDK and SYGVNS. J gave up 0 bases and V 1 base, and 2 bases lay outside the gene matches. The CDR3 covers 16 residues. CDR3 loop: CASSEFGTSSYNEQFF. As DNA, the CDR3 is TGTGCCAGCAGTGAATTTGGGACTAGCTCCTACAATGAGCAGTTCTTC.

This sequence joins TRBV4-1 and TRBJ2-3; perhaps TRBD1 as D (6 bases). With 0 bases removed from V and 7 bases from J, the gap between germline ends came to 23 bases. From germline, CDR1 is MGHRA and CDR2 YSYEKL. The CDR3 is 18 residues long. The CDR3 nucleotides read TGCGCCAGCAGCCAAGATTGGGGTACAGGGACCGGAATATATACGCAGTATTTT. This translates into CASSQDWGTGTGIYTQYF.

As concerns this clonotype: One junction end does not reproduce the germline sequence, and a read error may be involved. V and J are TRBV2 and TRBJ1-2; tentatively, D is TRBD1 (5 bases). This CDR3 contains 13 residues. Looked up from germline, CDR1 is SNHLY and CDR2 is FYNNEI. The CDR3 DNA follows: TGTGCCAGCGGTGAGTCCAGGGAGCATGGCTACACCTTC. This translates into CASGESREHGYTF.

The chain carries TRBV20-1 and TRBJ2-4, with TRBD1 matching 8 bases. This CDR3 contains 14 residues. Germline assignment: CDR1 DFQATT and CDR2 SNEGSKA (reference sequence). V lost 7 bases, J lost 3 bases, and 8 bases stayed unmatched. Here the CDR3 reads CSVRGTGDKNIQYF. CDR3 DNA sequence: TGCAGTGTAAGAGGGACAGGAGACAAAAACATTCAGTACTTC.

This clonotype has only a few counts. The chain couples TRBV12-3 or TRBV12-4 to TRBJ1-2, with 7 bases lining up with TRBD1. The CDR3 runs 13 residues. Losses at the gene ends were 8 bases for V and 4 bases for J; bases not matched to a gene: 7. CDR3 sequence: CASVPTGLYGYTF. CDR3 coding DNA: TGTGCCAGCGTACCGACAGGGCTCTATGGCTACACCTTC.

The chain carries TRBV5-1 and TRBJ1-1; D ambiguous. The CDR3 spans 15 residues. V was trimmed by 4 bases and J by 3 bases, leaving 16 bases between them. Germline CDR1 reads SGHRS; CDR2 reads YFSETQ. CDR3 amino acids: CASSPTWTEDTEAFF. The CDR3 bases are TGCGCCAGCAGCCCCACCTGGACGGAGGACACTGAAGCTTTCTTT. The entire variable domain, with the rest obtained from reference TRBV5-1 and TRBJ1-1, is as follows: KAGVTQTPRYLIKTRGQQVTLSCSPISGHRSVSWYQQTPGQGLQFLFEYFSETQRNKGNFPGRFSGRQFSNSRSEMNVSTLELGDSALYLCASSPTWTEDTEAFFGQGTRLTVV.

This chain uses TRBV6-2 or TRBV6-3 with TRBJ2-1, with a weak D call TRBD2 (6 bases). This CDR3 has 14 amino acids. Germline lookup yields CDR1 MNHEY and CDR2 SVGEGT. Trimming stripped 7 bases from V and 0 bases from J, with 10 bases between. The CDR3 is CASNRGNSYNEQFF. CDR3 sequence (DNA): TGTGCCAGCAACCGGGGGAACTCCTACAATGAGCAGTTCTTC.

The gene calls are TRBV6-5 and TRBJ2-7, with 8 bases that match TRBD2. Trimming took 0 bases from V and 3 from J; bases not matched to a gene: 4. The CDR3 runs to 15 residues. The germline CDR1 and CDR2 sequences are MNHEY and SVGAGI. Written as DNA, the CDR3 is TGTGCCAGCAGTTACTCAATAGCGGGGATCTACGAGCAGTACTTC. Translating gives CASSYSIAGIYEQYF.

This clonotype came up a few times. The chain couples TRBV12-3 or TRBV12-4 to TRBJ2-7; no reliable D call. There are 15 residues in the CDR3. Trimming removed 5 bases at V and 0 bases at J, with 14 bases between. The CDR3 spells CASSVRTGRSYEQYF. CDR3 DNA: TGTGCCAGCAGTGTTAGAACCGGGCGCTCCTACGAGCAGTACTTC.

In its sample, this clonotype was seen a few times. The chain uses TRBV29-1 and TRBJ2-7; D remains unclear. The CDR3 is 10 amino acids. Germline assignment: CDR1 SQVTM and CDR2 ANQGSEA. Deletions cut 4 bases from V and 5 bases from J, with 6 bases between. The CDR3 region is CSVGVHEQYF. The DNA for the CDR3 is TGCAGCGTTGGGGTCCACGAGCAGTACTTC.

The chain couples TRBV15 to TRBJ2-6; no clear D. The CDR3 consists of 15 residues. Trimming stripped 5 bases from V and 2 bases from J, with 10 bases between. The V gene's germline CDR1 is LNHNV and CDR2 YYDKDF (reference sequence). CDR3 bases: TGTGCCACCAGCGGCTCCGGGCCTGGGGCCAACGTCCTGACTTTC. It yields the protein CATSGSGPGANVLTF.

The chain couples TRBV9 to TRBJ1-2; unclear D gene. The germline V gene has CDR1 SGDLS and CDR2 YYNGEE. V was clipped by 0 bases and J by 7 bases, with 13 bases between them. CDR3 length equals 14 residues. The CDR3 loop reads CASSVDFQTGGYTF. In nucleotides, the CDR3 is TGTGCCAGCAGCGTAGATTTCCAAACCGGTGGCTACACCTTC.

The V gene is TRBV20-1, the J gene TRBJ2-1, with 10 positions matching TRBD2. Germline V gives CDR1 DFQATT, CDR2 SNEGSKA (reference sequence). The junction had 6 bases not matched to a gene; V was cut back by 4 bases and J by 3 bases. CDR3 size: 15 residues. The CDR3: CSAIRIAGGYNEQFF. The CDR3 DNA sequence: TGCAGTGCTATCCGGATAGCGGGGGGCTACAATGAGCAGTTCTTC.

This chain joins TRBV6-5 and TRBJ2-7, with 9 nucleotides matching TRBD1. CDR3 size: 14 residues. Germline V gene sequence: CDR1 MNHEY, CDR2 SVGAGI. Unmatched junction bases numbered 4, after V lost 2 bases and J lost 5 bases. The CDR3 loop is CASSYPGQGNEQYF. CDR3 coding DNA: TGTGCCAGCAGTTACCCGGGACAGGGCAACGAGCAGTACTTC.

The genes are TRBV5-5 and TRBJ2-7; a possible D gene is TRBD1 (5 bases). Between the trimmed V and J ends, which lost 1 base and 3 bases, there was a span of 14 bases. The CDR3 runs 15 residues. In germline, CDR1 is SGHKS, CDR2 YYEKEE (reference sequence). The CDR3 protein is CASSLSGAINYEQYF. The CDR3 DNA follows: TGTGCCAGCAGCTTGAGTGGGGCGATTAACTACGAGCAGTACTTC. Supplemented by reference TRBV5-5 and TRBJ2-7, the full variable domain reads DAGVTQSPTHLIKTRGQQVTLRCSPISGHKSVSWYQQVLGQGPQFIFQYYEKEERGRGNFPDRFSARQFPNYSSELNVNALLLGDSALYLCASSLSGAINYEQYFGPGTRLTVT.

This chain links TRBV7-8 with TRBJ2-7; the D call may be TRBD1 or TRBD2 (5 bases each). V was cut by 5 bases and J by 3 bases, with 14 bases left in between. Looked up from germline, CDR1 is SGHVS and CDR2 is FQNEAQ. This CDR3 is built from 14 residues. CDR3 nucleotide sequence: TGTGCCAGCAGCGTCCGGGACGGTAACTACGAGCAGTACTTC. This encodes CASSVRDGNYEQYF.

This clonotype was recorded a few times. The V and J genes are TRBV29-1 and TRBJ1-1, with 9 bases identical to TRBD1. Germline V lookup: CDR1 SQVTM, CDR2 ANQGSEA. Trimming took 7 bases from V and 1 from J; bases not matched to a gene: 10. The CDR3 has 15 amino acids. The CDR3 loop reads CSASHLGQGNTEAFF. The CDR3 DNA reads as TGCAGCGCCAGCCACCTGGGACAGGGGAACACTGAAGCTTTCTTT.

In this sample, this clonotype turned up a few times. This sequence joins TRBV6-2 or TRBV6-3 and TRBJ2-7; D is possibly TRBD2 (6 bases). The CDR3 is made up of 13 amino acids. Germline CDR1 is MNHEY and CDR2 is SVGEGT. Between the trimmed V and J ends, which lost 3 bases and 10 bases, there was a span of 16 bases. CDR3 DNA sequence: TGTGCCAGCAGTTATCTACCGCCGGGAGCCCAGTACTTC. This sequence encodes CASSYLPPGAQYF.

J is TRBJ1-2 and V is TRBV6-5; no clear D. Looked up from germline, CDR1 is MNHEY and CDR2 is SVGAGI. CDR3 length: 16 residues. The V end lost 6 bases, the J end lost 4 bases, and 21 bases lay between the germline ends. As DNA, the CDR3 is TGTGCCAGCAGGCCCGAGGGAAACCGACTAGGCTATGGCTACACCTTC. Protein sequence: CASRPEGNRLGYGYTF.

This clonotype was counted a few times. The chain couples TRBV12-3 or TRBV12-4 to TRBJ2-1; TRBD2 agrees at 12 bases. The CDR3 consists of 16 residues. V lost 6 bases, J lost 6 bases, and 9 bases stayed unmatched. The CDR3 here is CASRSSGGASGNEQFF. The CDR3 nucleotides read TGTGCCAGCAGGTCTAGCGGGGGGGCCAGTGGCAATGAGCAGTTCTTC.